The clone carrying this T cell receptor beta chain is a singleton in its sample. This sample is drawn from a study of OX40 agonist ivuxolimab in advanced cancers. In the study overall: While on treatment, patients had intravenous ivuxolimab at 0.01 to 10 mg/kg every 2 weeks.

Repertoires were generated with immunoSEQ multiplex PCR, while TCRdb's copy carries only in-frame clones and drops some. Of tens of thousands of clones listed, 90% are singletons. The ends lost 1 base at V and 8 bases at J; junction bases unmatched: 8. CDR3 length equals 16 residues. Germline CDR1 and CDR2: MGHRA and YSYEKL. This material consisted of CD4+ or CD8+ T cells sorted from blood, taken in a trial of the OX40 agonist ivuxolimab. The rearrangement uses TRBV4-1 and TRBJ2-3; 11 positions match TRBD2. The receptor comes from an adult with an advanced solid tumor such as melanoma, head and neck, liver or kidney cancer. CDR3 sequence reads: CASSQVPTTSGSTQYF. Written as DNA, the CDR3 is TGCGCCAGCAGCCAAGTCCCGACCACTAGCGGGAGTACGCAGTATTTT.